This entry is about one T cell receptor (beta chain). As yet, its antigen is unknown. This record comes from a study of shared clonotypes between healthy human individuals. General study findings and limits: Among a handful of donors, about 5% of naive CD4 clonotypes were found in common.

Some clones are missing from TCRdb's copy, which holds only in-frame ones; the method was immunoSEQ multiplex PCR. Altogether over a million clones are present, roughly 96% being singletons, with the ten largest covering over 1%. Germline V gene sequence: CDR1 SEHNR, CDR2 FQNEAQ (reference sequence). Trimming removed 0 bases at V and 0 bases at J, with 8 bases between. The CDR3 totals 15 residues. This chain joins TRBV7-9 and TRBJ2-5; D is uncertain. This sequence originates from a man younger than 40 in good health. The sequenced material came from naive CD4+ T cells sorted from blood. Subset: CD45RA+ positively selected. Written as DNA, the CDR3 is TGTGCCAGCAGCTTAGCGGCGCCGTACCAAGAGACCCAGTACTTC. This encodes CASSLAAPYQETQYF.